The 25 T cell receptor beta chains in this list originate from one sample, sequenced in a study of lymphopenia after photon versus proton radiotherapy. Measured with immunoSEQ multiplex PCR; TCRdb has only the in-frame clones, and not every one. The sample yields about 30,000 clones, 94% seen once. The sequencing used peripheral blood, collected from a patient treated with photon-based radiotherapy. These receptors were taken from a woman between 45 and 65 years old with cholangiocarcinoma.

This chain joins TRBV9 and TRBJ2-3, with D possibly matching TRBD1 (7 bases). Germline CDR1 is SGDLS and CDR2 is YYNGEE. The CDR3 spans 16 residues. Trimming removed 3 bases from V and 6 bases from J, with 20 bases in between. The CDR3 region is CASSDGSGGSRDTQYF. CDR3 in DNA: TGTGCCAGCAGCGACGGATCAGGGGGGAGTCGGGATACGCAGTATTTT.

The chain uses TRBV4-1 and TRBJ2-5, with D unclear. V lost 0 bases to trimming and J lost 1 base, with 9 bases between them. The CDR3 sequence is 15 residues long. The V gene's germline CDR1 is MGHRA and CDR2 YSYEKL. CDR3 in amino acids: CASSQDTLSQETQYF. The CDR3 DNA reads TGCGCCAGCAGCCAAGATACCCTGAGCCAAGAGACCCAGTACTTC.

The chain links TRBV11-2 to TRBJ1-2; tentative D call: TRBD1 (6 bases). Germline V gene data show CDR1 as SGHAT and CDR2 as FQNNGV. V was shortened by 7 bases and J by 0 bases, with 18 bases between the two germline ends. The CDR3 has 16 amino acids. As DNA, the CDR3 is TGTGCCAGCACCATCTCGACAGGCCGAGCTAACTATGGCTACACCTTC. Its protein is CASTISTGRANYGYTF.

This clone was found once. The CDR3 region has the DNA TGTGCCATCAGGATTCCCCGGGACACCGTTTTATATTTT. Encoded protein: CAIRIPRDTVLYF. This chain uses TRBV10-3 with TRBJ1-3; TRBD1 is a possible D gene (6 bases). Looked up from germline, CDR1 is ENHRY and CDR2 is SYGVKD. The CDR3 is made up of 13 amino acids. V lost 6 bases to trimming and J lost 14 bases, with 20 bases between them.

The chain employs TRBV2 and TRBJ2-7, with D perhaps TRBD2 (5 bases). Germline V lookup: CDR1 SNHLY, CDR2 FYNNEI. Trimming shortened V by 1 base and J by 6 bases, and 13 bases separated the two germline ends. The CDR3 loop spans 14 amino acids. CDR3: CASSEGGPRVEQYF. For the CDR3, the DNA is TGTGCCAGCAGTGAAGGTGGACCGAGGGTCGAGCAGTACTTC.

This clone was seen only once. The V gene is TRBV11-2, the J gene TRBJ1-1; the match to TRBD1 covers 7 bases. CDR1 is SGHAT, CDR2 FQNNGV, per germline. This CDR3 comprises 12 residues. After removal of 2 bases from V and 7 bases from J, the junction contained 1 base not matched to a gene. DNA of the CDR3: TGTGCCAGCAGCTTAAGGGGGCTTGAAGCTTTCTTT. Protein: CASSLRGLEAFF.

The chain has TRBV7-9 and TRBJ1-1; D is unresolved. V was clipped by 1 base and J by 1 base, with 10 bases between them. CDR1 and CDR2 (germline): SEHNR, FQNEAQ (reference sequence). This CDR3 comprises 15 residues. CDR3 DNA sequence: TGTGCCAGCAGCTTAGAGATGGGGAAGAACACTGAAGCTTTCTTT. Protein: CASSLEMGKNTEAFF.

This chain uses TRBV11-3 with TRBJ2-1; TRBD2 matches 8 bases. Trimming at V came to 1 base and at J to 7 bases, leaving 6 bases not matched to a gene. The germline gives CDR1 SGHNT, CDR2 YENEEA. The CDR3 sequence is 15 residues long. The CDR3 DNA follows: TGTGCCAGCAGCTTAGGGAGCGGGGGTGGTAATGAGCAGTTCTTC. This translates into CASSLGSGGGNEQFF.

The CDR3 is CASSPGAGATDTQYF. The DNA for the CDR3 is TGTGCCAGCAGCCCGGGGGCTGGGGCCACAGATACGCAGTATTTT. The V call is TRBV11-3, the J call TRBJ2-3; TRBD1 or TRBD2 may be the D gene (6 bases each). CDR1 is SGHNT, CDR2 YENEEA, per germline. The CDR3 contains 15 residues. V was trimmed by 5 bases and J by 2 bases, leaving 14 bases between them.

The chain has TRBV10-1 and TRBJ1-2; D might be TRBD1 (5 bases). Trimming took 6 bases from V and 4 from J, leaving 12 bases between them. Per germline, CDR1 WNHNN and CDR2 SYGVQD (reference sequence). The CDR3 length is 13 residues. Here the CDR3 reads CASSPGLSYGYTF. In DNA form, the CDR3 reads TGCGCCAGCAGCCCGGGACTGAGCTATGGCTACACCTTC.

V is TRBV30 and J is TRBJ1-1; the D is unclear. Trimming stripped 0 bases from V and 7 bases from J, with 15 bases between. Germline CDR1 reads GTSNPN; CDR2 reads SVGIG (reference sequence). The CDR3 has 14 amino acids. The CDR3 loop is CAWSVGAGMDEAFF. In DNA, the CDR3 is TGTGCCTGGAGTGTAGGAGCAGGTATGGATGAAGCTTTCTTT.

The chain couples TRBV4-3 to TRBJ1-2, with TRBD1 as a possible D gene (5 bases). The CDR3 length is 15 residues. Germline V gene data show CDR1 as LGHNA and CDR2 as YSLEER. V lost 0 bases, J lost 3 bases, and 11 bases lay in between. The CDR3 nucleotides are TGCGCCAGCAGCCAAGATCCAGGGTCATACTATGGCTACACCTTC. Residues: CASSQDPGSYYGYTF.

This chain links TRBV19 with TRBJ1-1; TRBD1 is a possible D gene (5 bases). The germline V gene has CDR1 LNHDA and CDR2 SQIVND (reference sequence). V lost 1 base and J 3 bases, leaving 15 bases between the germline ends. The CDR3 sequence is 16 residues long. The CDR3 protein is CASSIVSGGTDTEAFF. The CDR3 nucleotides read TGTGCCAGTAGTATAGTAAGTGGGGGGACCGACACTGAAGCTTTCTTT. Drawing the rest from reference TRBV19 and TRBJ1-1, the complete variable domain is DGGITQSPKYLFRKEGQNVTLSCEQNLNHDAMYWYRQDPGQGLRLIYYSQIVNDFQKGDIAEGYSVSREKKESFPLTVTSAQKNPTAFYLCASSIVSGGTDTEAFFGQGTRLTVV.

The chain uses TRBV27 and TRBJ1-1, with 8 nucleotides matching TRBD1. The ends lost 8 bases at V and 0 bases at J; junction bases unmatched: 14. This CDR3 is built from 17 residues. Germline CDR1 reads MNHEY; CDR2 reads SMNVEV (reference sequence). Here the CDR3 reads CASGWTGPPVMNTEAFF. For the CDR3, the DNA is TGTGCCAGCGGATGGACAGGGCCGCCGGTTATGAACACTGAAGCTTTCTTT.

The gene calls are TRBV30 and TRBJ1-1; D gene unclear. CDR3 length equals 12 residues. CDR1 is GTSNPN, CDR2 SVGIG, per germline (reference sequence). The V end lost 0 bases, the J end lost 4 bases, and 6 bases lay between the germline ends. The DNA of the CDR3 is TGTGCCTGGAGTGTAATAGGCACTGAAGCTTTCTTT. It encodes CAWSVIGTEAFF.

This clone was picked up a small number of times. The chain combines TRBV2 with TRBJ2-3; TRBD2 aligns across 11 bases. The length of the CDR3 is 18 residues. V lost 4 bases and J lost 4; bases outside the gene matches: 13. Germline V lookup: CDR1 SNHLY, CDR2 FYNNEI. The CDR3 sequence is CASSGRPLAGAAPDTQYF. The CDR3 nucleotides are TGTGCCAGCAGTGGCCGACCACTAGCGGGGGCCGCCCCAGATACGCAGTATTTT.

J is TRBJ1-1 and V is TRBV19; 9 bases map to TRBD1. V was pared by 3 bases and J by 5 bases, with 19 bases of the junction left unmatched. This CDR3 comprises 19 residues. In germline, CDR1 is LNHDA, CDR2 SQIVND (reference sequence). The CDR3 region has the DNA TGTGCCAGTAGTATGGGGACAGGGATCATGGGGACCGCTTGGACTGAAGCTTTCTTT. Translated, it gives CASSMGTGIMGTAWTEAFF.

This chain joins TRBV7-2 and TRBJ1-5; D gene uncertain. The germline V gene has CDR1 SGHTA and CDR2 FQGNSA. The CDR3 spans 13 residues. The V end lost 5 bases, the J end lost 4 bases, and 9 bases lay between the germline ends. CDR3 coding DNA: TGTGCCAGCAGCCCTCAGGAAAATCAGCCCCAGCATTTT. It is translated as CASSPQENQPQHF.

This chain links TRBV6-6 with TRBJ2-7; unclear D gene. Germline V gene data show CDR1 as MNHNY and CDR2 as SVGAGI (reference sequence). The V gene lost 6 bases and the J gene lost 0 bases, with 12 bases spanning the gap. This CDR3 contains 14 residues. CDR3 nucleotide sequence: TGTGCCAGCAGGGTTGTAAAGAGCTCCTACGAGCAGTACTTC. Translated, it gives CASRVVKSSYEQYF.

This clone showed up just a few times. This chain uses TRBV7-9 with TRBJ1-5; D is undetermined. CDR3 length: 13 residues. V shed 1 base and J shed 2 bases, with 3 bases lying between them. The germline V gene encodes CDR1 SEHNR and CDR2 FQNEAQ (reference sequence). This CDR3 is CASSLGRNQPQHF. The CDR3 coding sequence is TGTGCCAGCAGCTTAGGCCGCAATCAGCCCCAGCATTTT.

The chain combines TRBV19 with TRBJ1-3; D gene ambiguous. Trimming stripped 7 bases from V and 0 bases from J, with 10 bases between. The V gene's germline CDR1 is LNHDA and CDR2 SQIVND (reference sequence). The CDR3 is made up of 14 amino acids. CDR3 DNA: TGTGCCAGTACCATACAAAGCTCTGGAAACACCATATATTTT. Its protein is CASTIQSSGNTIYF.

The V and J genes are TRBV7-8 and TRBJ1-5, with D tentatively TRBD1 (6 bases). The V gene's germline CDR1 is SGHVS and CDR2 FQNEAQ. Trimming shortened V by 3 bases and J by 4 bases, and 10 bases separated the two germline ends. This CDR3 has 14 amino acids. In DNA form, the CDR3 reads TGTGCCAGCAGCTTTGAAGGACAGAATCAGCCCCAGCATTTT. It translates to CASSFEGQNQPQHF.

This chain joins TRBV5-4 and TRBJ2-1; maybe TRBD2 (5 bases). Trimming shortened V by 3 bases and J by 5 bases, and 12 bases separated the two germline ends. CDR3 length equals 14 residues. Looked up from germline, CDR1 is SGHNT and CDR2 is YYREEE (reference sequence). CDR3 residues: CASSSDFGNNEQFF. CDR3 nucleotides: TGTGCCAGCAGCTCGGACTTTGGAAACAATGAGCAGTTCTTC.

V is TRBV19 and J is TRBJ1-2; D remains ambiguous. Per germline, CDR1 LNHDA and CDR2 SQIVND (reference sequence). The CDR3 loop spans 13 amino acids. Trimming cost V 5 bases and J 1 base, with 8 bases left between them. CDR3 amino acids: CASSLPHNYGYTF. The CDR3 DNA sequence: TGTGCCAGTAGTCTTCCTCATAACTATGGCTACACCTTC.

The chain has TRBV27 and TRBJ2-3; tentatively, D is TRBD1 (6 bases). The CDR3 consists of 14 residues. V was cut by 5 bases and J by 10 bases, with 19 bases left in between. The germline V gene encodes CDR1 MNHEY and CDR2 SMNVEV (reference sequence). In DNA form, the CDR3 reads TGTGCCAGCAGTCCCATGGGGGCGAATGGGGCGCAGTATTTT. As protein: CASSPMGANGAQYF.